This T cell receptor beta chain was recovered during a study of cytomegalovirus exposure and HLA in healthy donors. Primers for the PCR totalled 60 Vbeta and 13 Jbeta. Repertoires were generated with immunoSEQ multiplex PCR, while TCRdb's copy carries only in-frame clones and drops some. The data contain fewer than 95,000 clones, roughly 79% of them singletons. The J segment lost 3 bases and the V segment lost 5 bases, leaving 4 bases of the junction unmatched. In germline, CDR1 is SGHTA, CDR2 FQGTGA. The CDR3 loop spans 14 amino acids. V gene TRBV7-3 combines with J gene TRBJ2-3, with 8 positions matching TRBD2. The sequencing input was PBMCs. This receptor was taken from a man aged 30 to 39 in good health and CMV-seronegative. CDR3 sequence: CASSRGGGTDTQYF. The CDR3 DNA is TGTGCCAGCAGCCGGGGCGGGGGGACAGATACGCAGTATTTT.